This T cell receptor (beta chain) is from a study of OX40 agonist ivuxolimab in advanced cancers. A note on the overall study: Ivuxolimab, which targeted the costimulatory receptor OX40 (CD134), was an agonistic, fully human IgG2 monoclonal antibody. Intravenous ivuxolimab was administered to patients every 2 weeks at six dose levels: 0.01, 0.1, 0.3, 1.5, 3 and 10 mg/kg. Among the roughly 54 dose-escalation patients, around 19 had hepatocellular carcinoma, about 15 melanoma, 9 renal cell carcinoma and 9 head and neck cancer. The dose-escalation cohort was roughly 80% male with a mean age of around 64 years, ranging from about 23 to 85. Patients were allowed to have had prior anti-PD-1, anti-PD-L1 or anti-CTLA-4 therapy, and 30% to 40% of the dose-escalation patients had been treated with checkpoint inhibitors. Three dose-escalation patients achieved partial responses, one with hepatocellular carcinoma and two with cutaneous melanoma. Peripheral TCRbeta sequencing aimed to test whether ivuxolimab altered TCR sequence diversity and caused clonal T-cell expansion. The paper covers the monotherapy dose-escalation part of the phase I ivuxolimab trial, which included N ≈ 57 patients.

Comments on this clone: Its recognized antigen is unknown. Base qualities are not recorded, but no much larger clone differs from it by a single base.

CDR1 SGHRS and CDR2 YFSETQ were looked up in the germline V gene. V drops 6 bases and J drops 3 bases, leaving 16 bases in between. Including cysteine and phenylalanine, the CDR3 has 15 amino acids. The only DNA kept is the CDR3, 45 bases in frame from the first base. What the study reported, not specific to this receptor: In the 0.1-3.0 mg/kg groups, partial responders were among the patients with the lowest normalized peripheral clonal expansion, particularly in CD8+ T cells. At doses from 0.1 to 3.0 mg/kg, clonal expansion was seen in both CD4+ and CD8+ blood T cells between baseline and week 6. The antigen specificity of the clonally expanded peripheral T cells was not determined. After ivuxolimab, more expanded clones were found on average in CD8+ T cells than in CD4+ T cells. Low levels of normalized T-cell clonal expansion were also seen in some patients who did not respond.

The trial excluded patients who had a history of autoimmune disease or who were on systemic immunosuppression. Peripheral blood for TCR sequencing was collected from all dose cohorts at baseline, on cycle 4 day 1, and on cycle 7 day 1. The samples were drawn from a first-in-human, open-label, multicenter phase I dose-escalation trial of ivuxolimab. Adults with locally advanced or metastatic melanoma, renal cell carcinoma, hepatocellular carcinoma or head and neck squamous cell carcinoma were enrolled in the trial. CD4+ and CD8+ T cells were sorted separately from peripheral blood before TCR sequencing. Genomic DNA was extracted from sorted cells for sequencing of the TCRbeta CDR3 region. The immunoSEQ Assay was used to sequence the TCRbeta CDR3 regions. In its TCRdb copy, this immuneACCESS table keeps in-frame sequences only and misses some clones. Where compared with another copy, unresolved V genes explain less than half of these, and the others have no known cause. The sample table lists over 85,000 clones, roughly nine tenths of them with a count of one. Roughly 0.5% of the sample is in the top ten clones.

Sequencing used CD4+ or CD8+ T cells sorted from blood, obtained in a trial of the OX40 agonist ivuxolimab. The sequence links TRBV5-1 to TRBJ1-3; TRBD1 is a possible D gene, resting on 5 matching bases. This TCR derives from an adult with an advanced solid tumor such as melanoma, head and neck, liver or kidney cancer. Here the CDR3 is given as CASTLAVGGGNTIYF. Read as DNA, the sequence is TGCGCCAGCACTTTAGCGGTCGGGGGTGGAAACACCATATATTTT.